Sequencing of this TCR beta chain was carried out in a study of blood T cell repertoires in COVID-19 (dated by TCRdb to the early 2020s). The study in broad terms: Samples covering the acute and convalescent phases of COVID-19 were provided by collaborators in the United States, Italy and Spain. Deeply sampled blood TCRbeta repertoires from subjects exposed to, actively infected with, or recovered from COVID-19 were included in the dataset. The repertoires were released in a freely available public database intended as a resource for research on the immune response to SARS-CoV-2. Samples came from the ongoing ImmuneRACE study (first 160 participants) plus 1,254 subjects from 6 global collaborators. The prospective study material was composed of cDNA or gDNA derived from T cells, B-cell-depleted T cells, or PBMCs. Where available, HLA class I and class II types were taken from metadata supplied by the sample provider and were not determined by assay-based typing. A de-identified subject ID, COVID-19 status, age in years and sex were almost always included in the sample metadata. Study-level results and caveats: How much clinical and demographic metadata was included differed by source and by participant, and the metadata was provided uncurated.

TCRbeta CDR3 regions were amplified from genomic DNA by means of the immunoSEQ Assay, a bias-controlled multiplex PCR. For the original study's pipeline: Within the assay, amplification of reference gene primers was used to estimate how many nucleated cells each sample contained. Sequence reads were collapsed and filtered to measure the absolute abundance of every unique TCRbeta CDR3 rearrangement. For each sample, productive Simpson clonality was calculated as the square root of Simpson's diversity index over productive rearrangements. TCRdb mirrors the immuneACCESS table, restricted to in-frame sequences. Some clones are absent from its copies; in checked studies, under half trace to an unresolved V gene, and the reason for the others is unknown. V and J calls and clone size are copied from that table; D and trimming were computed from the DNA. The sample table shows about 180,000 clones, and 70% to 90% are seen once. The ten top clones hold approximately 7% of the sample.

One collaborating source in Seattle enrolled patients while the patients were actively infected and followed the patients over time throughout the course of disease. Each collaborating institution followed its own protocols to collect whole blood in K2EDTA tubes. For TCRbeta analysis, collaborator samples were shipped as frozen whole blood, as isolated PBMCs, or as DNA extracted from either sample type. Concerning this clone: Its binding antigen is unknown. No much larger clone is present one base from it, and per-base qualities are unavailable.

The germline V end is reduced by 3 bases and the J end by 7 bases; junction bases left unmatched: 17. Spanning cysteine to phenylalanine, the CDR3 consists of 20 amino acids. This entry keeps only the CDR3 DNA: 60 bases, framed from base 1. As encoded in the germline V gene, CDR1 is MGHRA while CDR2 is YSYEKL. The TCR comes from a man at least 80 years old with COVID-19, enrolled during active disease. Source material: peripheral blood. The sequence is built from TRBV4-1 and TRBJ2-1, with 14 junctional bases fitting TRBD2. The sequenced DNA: TGCGCCAGCAGCCAGGGTTCAAGCCGTTCGACTAGCGGGGGGGCGAATGAGCAGTTCTTC. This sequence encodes CASSQGSSRSTSGGANEQFF.